This TCR beta chain was retrieved from a study of T-cell reconstitution after alpha-beta-depleted transplantation in children (dated by TCRdb to 2016 to 2017). Regarding the research as a whole: The study quantitatively tracked T-cell immune reconstitution after TCRalphabeta/CD19-depleted allogeneic hematopoietic cell transplantation in children using TCR repertoire profiling. General study outcomes and caveats: In some patients, the high TCRbeta diversity seen at day 60 was put down to recipient T cells and intrathymic progenitors that had survived conditioning. Over the following months the frequencies of hyperexpanded clones went down, and after one year T-cell counts and TCRbeta diversity were mostly credited to newly produced T cells. The apparently early alphabetaT-cell count recovery about two months after transplant was reportedly dependent on only several hundred rapidly expanded clones derived from non-depleted graft cells.

Libraries were built with PCR. The instrument was an Illumina HiSeq 2500. TCR library preparation used molecular barcoding, with unique molecular identifiers applied to normalize quantification of the TCRbeta repertoire. TCRdb reran the public reads through fastp at Q25 and MiXCR, keeping productive beta chains. Duplicate CDR3 protein sequences are folded into a single record with the most common DNA and genes. A total of 600,000 or so distinct CDR3 sequences appear in this sample, 23% of them only once. The ten largest clonotypes hold roughly 15% of the sample. This clonotype was seen a handful of times. No cognate antigen has been identified for it. One base away there is no much larger clone; base qualities are not given. According to the study, the label for this sample's treatment or condition signals: allogeneic hematopoietic cell transplantation with graft depleted of TCRalphabeta T cells and CD19 B cells. The transplant recipients were children given TCRalphabeta/CD19-depleted allogeneic hematopoietic cell grafts.

For CDR1 and CDR2, the germline V gene lists SGHTA and FQGNSA. Relative to germline, V is 8 bases shorter and J is 0 bases shorter, with 8 bases between their ends. Its CDR3 holds 13 amino acids, cysteine through phenylalanine. Only the CDR3 portion is preserved as DNA: 39 bases, with reading frame beginning at the first base. This sample comprised PBMCs, mostly from graft donor cells, obtained 360 days after TCRalphabeta/CD19-depleted stem cell transplant. The clonotype originates from a boy in the first two years of life who had a stem cell transplant for acute myeloid leukemia, so the T cells may come from the graft donor. Rearrangement joined TRBV7-2 to TRBJ2-1, with no D gene named confidently. The bases are TGTGCCAGCCTCGAGAGCTCCTACAATGAGCAGTTCTTC. Its protein reads: CASLESSYNEQFF.